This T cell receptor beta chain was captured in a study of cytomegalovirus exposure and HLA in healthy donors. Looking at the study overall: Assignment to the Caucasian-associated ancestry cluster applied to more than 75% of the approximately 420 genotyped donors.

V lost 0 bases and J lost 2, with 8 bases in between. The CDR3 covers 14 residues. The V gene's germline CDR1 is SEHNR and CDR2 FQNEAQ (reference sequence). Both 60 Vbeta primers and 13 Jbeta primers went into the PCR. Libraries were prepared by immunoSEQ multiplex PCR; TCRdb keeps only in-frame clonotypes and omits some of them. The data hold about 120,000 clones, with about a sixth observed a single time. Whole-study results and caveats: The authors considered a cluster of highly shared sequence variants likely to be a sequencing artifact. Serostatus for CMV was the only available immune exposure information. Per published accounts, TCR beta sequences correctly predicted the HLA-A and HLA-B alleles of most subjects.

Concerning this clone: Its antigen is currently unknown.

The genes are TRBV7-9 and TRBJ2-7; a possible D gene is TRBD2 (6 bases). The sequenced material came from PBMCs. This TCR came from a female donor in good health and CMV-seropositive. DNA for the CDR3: TGTGCCAGCAGCTTAGCCTGGGGGGCCTACGAGCAGTACTTC. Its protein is CASSLAWGAYEQYF. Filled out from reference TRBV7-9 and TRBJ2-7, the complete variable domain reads DTGVSQNPRHKITKRGQNVTFRCDPISEHNRLYWYRQTLGQGPEFLTYFQNEAQLEKSRLLSDRFSAERPKGSFSTLEIQRTEQGDSAMYLCASSLAWGAYEQYFGPGTRLTVT.